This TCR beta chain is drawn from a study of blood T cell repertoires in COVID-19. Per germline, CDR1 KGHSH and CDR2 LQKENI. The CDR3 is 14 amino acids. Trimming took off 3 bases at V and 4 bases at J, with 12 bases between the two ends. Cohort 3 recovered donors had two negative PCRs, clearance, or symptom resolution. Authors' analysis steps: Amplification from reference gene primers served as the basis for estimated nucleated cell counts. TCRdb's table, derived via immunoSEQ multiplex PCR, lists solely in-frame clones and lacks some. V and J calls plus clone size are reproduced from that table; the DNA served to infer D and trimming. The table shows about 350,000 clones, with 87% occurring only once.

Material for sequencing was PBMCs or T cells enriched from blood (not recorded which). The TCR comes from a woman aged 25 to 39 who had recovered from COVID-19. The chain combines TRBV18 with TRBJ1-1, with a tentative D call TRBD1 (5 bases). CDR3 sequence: CASSPPRGGTEAFF. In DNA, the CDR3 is TGTGCCAGCTCACCCCCTCGGGGGGGCACTGAAGCTTTCTTT.